This record looks at one T cell receptor (beta chain) sequence and its context. Antigen unknown. Drawing of blood for sampling happened at baseline, at cycle 4 day 1, and at cycle 7 day 1. This sample is drawn from a study of OX40 agonist ivuxolimab in advanced cancers. Across the whole study: From about 23 to 85 years was the age range, with a mean of around 60 years, and nearly 85% were male.

TCRdb's copy holds only in-frame clones and misses some; the assay was immunoSEQ multiplex PCR. The sample gives tens of thousands of clones, 94% of which show up once; roughly 11% is in the top ten. Whole-study findings and limits: Researchers did not determine the expanded peripheral T cells' antigen specificity. Fewer expanded clones were found on average in CD4+ than in CD8+ T cells.

The origin of this receptor is an adult with an advanced solid tumor such as melanoma, head and neck, liver or kidney cancer. Sequences were derived from CD4+ or CD8+ T cells sorted from blood, sampled in a trial of the OX40 agonist ivuxolimab.

This CDR3 reads CASSLPGLGVYEQYF. The DNA for the CDR3 is TGTGCCAGCAGCTTACCGGGACTAGGGGTCTACGAGCAGTACTTC. The chain joins TRBV7-8 to TRBJ2-7; TRBD2 aligns across 8 bases. The J segment lost 3 bases and the V segment lost 2 bases, leaving 6 bases of the junction unmatched. The CDR3 has 15 residues. Germline values: CDR1 SGHVS, CDR2 FQNEAQ.